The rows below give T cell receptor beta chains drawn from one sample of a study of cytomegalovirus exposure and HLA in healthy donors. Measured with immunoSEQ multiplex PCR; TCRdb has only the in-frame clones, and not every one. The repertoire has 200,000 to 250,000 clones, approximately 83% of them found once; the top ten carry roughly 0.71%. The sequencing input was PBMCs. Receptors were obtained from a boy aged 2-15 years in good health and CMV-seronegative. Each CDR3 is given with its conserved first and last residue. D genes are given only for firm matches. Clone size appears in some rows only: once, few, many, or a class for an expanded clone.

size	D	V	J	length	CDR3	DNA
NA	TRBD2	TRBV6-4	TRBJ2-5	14	CASSEGTSGETQYF	TGTGCCAGCAGTGAAGGGACTAGCGGAGAGACCCAGTACTTC
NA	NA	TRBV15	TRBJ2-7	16	CATSRDRGRMSNEQYF	TGTGCCACCAGCAGAGATCGTGGCAGGATGTCAAACGAGCAGTACTTC
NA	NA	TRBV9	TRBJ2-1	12	CASSQVNNEQFF	TGTGCCAGCAGCCAGGTGAACAATGAGCAGTTCTTC
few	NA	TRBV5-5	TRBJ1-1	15	CASSLLSTPNTEAFF	TGTGCCAGCAGCTTGTTGAGTACCCCGAACACTGAAGCTTTCTTT
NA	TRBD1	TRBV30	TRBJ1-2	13	CAWSVAGTGGYTF	TGTGCCTGGAGTGTTGCCGGGACAGGCGGCTACACCTTC
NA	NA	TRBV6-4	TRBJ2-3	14	CASKAETSTDTQYF	TGTGCCAGCAAAGCGGAAACTAGCACAGATACGCAGTATTTT
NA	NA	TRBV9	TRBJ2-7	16	CASSPLALQPAYEQYF	TGTGCCAGCAGCCCCCTAGCTTTGCAGCCGGCCTACGAGCAGTACTTC
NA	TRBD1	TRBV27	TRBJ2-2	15	CASRPQGAGTGELFF	TGTGCCAGCAGGCCACAGGGGGCTGGCACCGGGGAGCTGTTTTTT
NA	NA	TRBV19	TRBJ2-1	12	CASSAVGSEQFF	TGTGCCAGTAGTGCCGTCGGGAGTGAGCAGTTCTTC
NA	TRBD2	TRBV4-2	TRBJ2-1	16	CASSLSDLAGGREQFF	TGTGCCAGCAGCCTTTCTGACCTAGCGGGGGGGCGCGAGCAGTTCTTC
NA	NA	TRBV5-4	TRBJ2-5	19	CASSLDGGVTGKVQETQYF	TGTGCCAGCAGCTTGGATGGTGGTGTCACAGGGAAAGTCCAAGAGACCCAGTACTTC
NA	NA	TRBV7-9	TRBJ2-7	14	CASSYRDNLYEQYF	TGTGCCAGCAGCTACCGGGACAATCTTTACGAGCAGTACTTC
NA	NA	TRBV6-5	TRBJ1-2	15	CASSYGRGENYGYTF	TGTGCCAGCAGTTACGGTAGGGGCGAAAACTATGGCTACACCTTC
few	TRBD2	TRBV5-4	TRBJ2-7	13	CASNRGVSDEQYF	TGTGCCAGCAATCGGGGGGTAAGCGACGAGCAGTACTTC
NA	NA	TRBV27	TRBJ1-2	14	CASSLIGGRYGYTF	TGTGCCAGCAGTTTAATTGGGGGCCGCTATGGCTACACCTTC
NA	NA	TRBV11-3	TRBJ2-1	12	CASSLGANEQFF	TGTGCCAGCAGCTTAGGGGCTAATGAGCAGTTCTTC
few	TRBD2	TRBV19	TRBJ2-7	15	CASTIGTSGPYEQYF	TGTGCCAGTACAATAGGGACTAGCGGACCCTACGAGCAGTACTTC
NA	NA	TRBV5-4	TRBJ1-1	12	CASSLVGEGAFF	TGTGCCAGCAGCTTGGTGGGCGAAGGAGCTTTCTTT
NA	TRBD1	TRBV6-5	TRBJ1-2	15	CASSQPGQGDYGYTF	TGTGCCAGCAGTCAGCCGGGACAGGGAGACTATGGCTACACCTTC
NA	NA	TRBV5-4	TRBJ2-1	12	CASSSSGNEQFF	TGTGCCAGCAGCAGCAGCGGCAATGAGCAGTTCTTC
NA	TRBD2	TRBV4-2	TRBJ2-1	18	CASSLTTSGPYSYNEQFF	TGTGCCAGCAGCCTCACGACTAGCGGGCCTTACTCCTACAATGAGCAGTTCTTC
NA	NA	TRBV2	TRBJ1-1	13	CASSKTRNTEAFF	TGTGCCAGCAGTAAAACCAGGAACACTGAAGCTTTCTTT
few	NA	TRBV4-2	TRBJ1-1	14	CASSQGHLNTEAFF	TGTGCCAGCAGCCAAGGACACCTGAACACTGAAGCTTTCTTT
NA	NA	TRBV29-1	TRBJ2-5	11	CSVRQEETQYF	TGCAGCGTCCGACAGGAAGAGACCCAGTACTTC
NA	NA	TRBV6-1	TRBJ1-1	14	CASRAGGGGTEAFF	TGTGCCAGCAGGGCGGGGGGGGGCGGCACTGAAGCTTTCTTT
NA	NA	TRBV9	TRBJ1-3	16	CASTEGDLYTGNTIYF	TGTGCCAGCACCGAGGGGGACCTTTACACTGGAAACACCATATATTTT
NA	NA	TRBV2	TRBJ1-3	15	CASSWTARSGNTIYF	TGTGCCAGCAGTTGGACTGCGAGGTCTGGAAACACCATATATTTT
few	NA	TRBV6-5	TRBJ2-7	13	CASSFRGSYEQYF	TGTGCCAGCAGCTTTAGAGGCTCCTACGAGCAGTACTTC
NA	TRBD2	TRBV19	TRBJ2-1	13	CASSIGGLNEQFF	TGTGCCAGTAGTATCGGGGGGTTAAATGAGCAGTTCTTC
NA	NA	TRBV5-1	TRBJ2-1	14	CASSLRLRGNEQFF	TGCGCCAGCAGCTTGAGGTTAAGGGGCAATGAGCAGTTCTTC
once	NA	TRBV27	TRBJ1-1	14	CASSMGGAKAEAFF	TGTGCCAGCAGTATGGGGGGGGCCAAAGCTGAAGCTTTCTTT
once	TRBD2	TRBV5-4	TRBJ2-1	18	CASSLGQTAGGWHNEQFF	TGTGCCAGCAGCTTGGGGCAGACGGCGGGGGGATGGCACAATGAGCAGTTCTTC
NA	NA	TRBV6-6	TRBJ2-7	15	CASSPRGEGSHEQYF	TGTGCCAGCAGCCCAAGGGGGGAGGGCTCCCACGAGCAGTACTTC
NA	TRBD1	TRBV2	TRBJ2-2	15	CASNEETGGTGELFF	TGTGCCAGCAATGAAGAGACAGGGGGCACCGGGGAGCTGTTTTTT
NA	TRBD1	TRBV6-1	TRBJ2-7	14	CASGPGQGNLGQYF	TGTGCCAGCGGGCCGGGACAGGGGAATCTCGGGCAGTACTTC
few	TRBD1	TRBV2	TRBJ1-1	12	CASGQGITEAFF	TGTGCCAGCGGACAGGGAATCACTGAAGCTTTCTTT
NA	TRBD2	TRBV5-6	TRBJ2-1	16	CASRHRTSGGHNEQFF	TGTGCCAGCAGGCATAGGACTAGCGGAGGTCACAATGAGCAGTTCTTC
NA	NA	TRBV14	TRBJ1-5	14	CASSNGGPDQPQHF	TGTGCCAGCAGCAACGGGGGGCCCGATCAGCCCCAGCATTTT
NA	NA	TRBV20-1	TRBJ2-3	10	CSYFTDTQYF	TGCAGTTACTTCACAGATACGCAGTATTTT
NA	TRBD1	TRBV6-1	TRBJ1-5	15	CASSERQGFNQPQHF	TGTGCCAGCAGTGAAAGACAGGGGTTCAATCAGCCCCAGCATTTT
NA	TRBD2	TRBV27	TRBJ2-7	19	CASPTRRSSGRGLTYEQYF	TGTGCCAGCCCGACCCGGCGGAGTAGCGGGAGGGGGTTAACCTACGAGCAGTACTTC
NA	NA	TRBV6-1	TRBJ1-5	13	CASIRGSNQPQHF	TGTGCCAGTATAAGGGGTAGCAATCAGCCCCAGCATTTT
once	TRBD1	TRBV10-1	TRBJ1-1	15	CASSESTAGGTEAFF	TGCGCCAGCAGTGAGTCGACGGCAGGGGGCACTGAAGCTTTCTTT
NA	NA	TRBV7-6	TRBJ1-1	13	CASSPSGKTEAFF	TGTGCCAGCAGCCCATCAGGGAAAACCGAAGCTTTCTTT
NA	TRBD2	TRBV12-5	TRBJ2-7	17	CASGLVLGTSGSYEQYF	TGTGCTAGTGGTTTGGTACTAGGCACTAGCGGCTCCTACGAGCAGTACTTC
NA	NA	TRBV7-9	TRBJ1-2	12	CSSSPGGYGYTF	TGTTCCAGCAGCCCGGGAGGCTATGGCTACACCTTC
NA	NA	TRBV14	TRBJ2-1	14	CASSLYLTGNEQFF	TGTGCCAGCAGCCTCTACTTGACTGGCAATGAGCAGTTCTTC
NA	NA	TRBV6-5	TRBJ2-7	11	CASSSLYEQYF	TGTGCCAGCAGTTCCTTATACGAGCAGTACTTC
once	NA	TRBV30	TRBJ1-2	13	CAWSVSLLSGYTF	TGTGCCTGGAGTGTGTCCCTCCTGAGCGGCTACACCTTC
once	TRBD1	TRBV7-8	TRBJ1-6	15	CASSLDRGGNSPLHF	TGTGCCAGCAGCTTGGACAGGGGGGGTAATTCACCCCTCCACTTT
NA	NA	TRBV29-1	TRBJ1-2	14	CSVEVGSSNYGYTF	TGCAGCGTTGAAGTGGGCAGTTCTAACTATGGCTACACCTTC